Given below is one TCR beta chain in context. Its antigen has not been determined. The entry originates in a study of monozygotic twins with inflammatory bowel disease (dated by TCRdb to 2018 to 2020). Looking at the study overall: A total of approximately 30 monozygotic twin pairs were included in the full study, comprising nine German pairs (four IBD-concordant, five IBD-discordant) and 19 IBD-discordant Danish pairs. Each individual had, on average, about 151 000 unique TCRalpha sequences and 181 000 unique TCRbeta sequences available for analysis. Within discordant pairs, disease-associated traits were sought mainly by comparing IBD patients with their genetically identical healthy co-twins. What the research found in general, with its limitations: No difference in repertoire similarity was observed between concordant and discordant twins, possibly owing to limited statistical power. Fewer clonotypes were shared with other individuals by IBD patients than by healthy twins, most markedly in patients showing signs of disease activity. Because patients received different immunosuppressive treatments, the repertoires may have picked up extra background noise and variability between individuals. Different T cell subtypes could not be distinguished in the analysis. Measured by the inverse Simpson index, TCRbeta repertoire diversity was lower in IBD patients than in their healthy co-twins. The results gave no support for a single strong signal or clonotype linked to IBD.

From each donor, a roughly 2.3 ml peripheral blood sample was drawn into PAXgene tubes and stored at -80 degrees C. Without any T cell sorting, total RNA was extracted from whole blood using the PAXgene blood miRNA kit on an automated QIAcube. Deep TCRalpha and TCRbeta repertoire profiling with unique molecular barcoding was performed on peripheral blood of monozygotic twin pairs concordant or discordant for inflammatory bowel disease. Smoking habits were recorded for all twin pairs, and each individual was classified as a current, former or never smoker. Its CDR3 holds 11 amino acids, cysteine through phenylalanine. A DNA sequence was not provided. CDR1 and CDR2 are read off the germline V gene as SGHRS and YFSETQ. Library preparation used 5' RACE. Each TCR library was prepared from about 3.5 ug of total RNA. For each sample, cDNA synthesis was carried out in eight separate reactions using SMARTScribe reverse transcriptase. Unique molecular identifiers containing a 6-nucleotide sample barcode were introduced through template switching during cDNA synthesis. TCRalpha and TCRbeta cDNA was amplified by two nested PCRs of 16 and 9 cycles, with bead purification after each PCR. Before amplification, the cDNA was both treated with uracil DNA-glycosylase and purified with the QIAquick PCR purification kit. In the second PCR, Illumina TruSeq-compatible adapters and sample-specific barcodes were added. Library quality and concentration were assessed using TapeStation and Qubit, and about 5 ng of each library was pooled. The pooled libraries were sequenced with 2 x 100 bp reads and custom sequencing primers on an Illumina HiSeq2500 single-index Rapid Run. Regarding the original processing steps: UMI-based consensus assembly with MiGEC version 1.2.6 was used to correct PCR and sequencing errors. MiXCR version 2.1.1 was used to carry out V(D)J alignment, clonotype assembly and CDR3 extraction. Normalisation of gene usage, clonotype sharing and MAIT/NKT TCR abundance was achieved by analysing the top 1000, 10 000 and 20 000 clonotypes per sample. After downsampling to 27 000 UMIs, diversity was calculated as the inverse Simpson index using the vegan R package. Statistical testing used paired Mann-Whitney U tests on the discordant twin pairs and applied Benjamini-Hochberg correction for multiple testing. TCRdb reprocessed the reads, and each CDR3 protein sequence is entered once, without DNA. The V and J calls were not made by the authors but by TCRdb's processing. The table for this sample shows approximately 340,000 distinct CDR3 sequences. The ten largest clones add up to around 2% of the sample.

The sequence was obtained from a human donor with ulcerative colitis or Crohn's disease, or a healthy co-twin of an affected twin (not recorded which). Sequencing input: blood. The V and J segments used are TRBV5-1 and TRBJ2-3. The CDR3 protein is CASRTGDTQYF. Full variable domain (CDR3 extended with the reference TRBV5-1 and TRBJ2-3 proteins): KAGVTQTPRYLIKTRGQQVTLSCSPISGHRSVSWYQQTPGQGLQFLFEYFSETQRNKGNFPGRFSGRQFSNSRSEMNVSTLELGDSALYLCASRTGDTQYFGPGTRLTVL.